This entry lists 19 T cell receptor beta chains sequenced from one sample in a study of blood T cell repertoires in COVID-19. Produced via immunoSEQ multiplex PCR; TCRdb's table is partial and in-frame only. The data contain hundreds of thousands of clones, approximately 89% of them seen just once; the ten biggest clones take up roughly 6.3%. The specimen sequenced was peripheral blood. These receptors originate from a woman aged 25 to 45 with COVID-19, enrolled during active disease.

The chain combines TRBV27 with TRBJ2-7, with a tentative D call TRBD1 (8 bases). CDR1 is MNHEY, CDR2 SMNVEV, per germline (reference sequence). The V end was cut by 5 bases, the J end by 3 bases, with 14 bases between. The CDR3 loop spans 14 amino acids. The CDR3 sequence: CASSPYRGGYEQYV. CDR3 bases: TGTGCCAGCAGTCCCTACAGGGGGGGCTACGAGCAGTACGTC.

This clone was observed a handful of times. The CDR3 DNA follows: TGTGCCAGCAGCTTAGGGGGACAGATCTCTGGAAACACCATATATTTT. Translating it yields CASSLGGQISGNTIYF. The chain has TRBV7-8 and TRBJ1-3; 7 nucleotides align to TRBD1. The CDR3 extends over 16 amino acids. Germline assignment: CDR1 SGHVS and CDR2 FQNEAQ. The trim removed 1 base at V and 0 bases at J, leaving 3 bases unmatched.

The chain links TRBV28 to TRBJ2-1, with 11 nucleotides matching TRBD2. The CDR3 contains 17 residues. From germline, CDR1 is MDHEN and CDR2 SYDVKM. Trimming at V came to 9 bases and at J to 0 bases, leaving 10 bases not matched to a gene. DNA for the CDR3: TGTGCCAGTCGGGGGACTAGCGGATCCTTCTCCTACAATGAGCAGTTCTTC. As protein: CASRGTSGSFSYNEQFF.

This chain connects TRBV18 to TRBJ1-2; possibly TRBD1 for D (6 bases). The CDR3 is made up of 16 amino acids. Trimming stripped 2 bases from V and 2 bases from J, with 15 bases between. Germline V gene sequence: CDR1 KGHSH, CDR2 LQKENI. CDR3 DNA sequence: TGTGCCAGCTCACCAGGGGGACAAAGTGGAAACTATGGCTACACCTTC. Residues: CASSPGGQSGNYGYTF.

The rearrangement links TRBV7-2 to TRBJ1-1; a weak D match, TRBD1 (5 bases). Trimming removed 6 bases at V and 4 bases at J, with 12 bases between. Germline V gene lookup returns CDR1 SGHTA and CDR2 FQGNSA. The CDR3 runs to 13 residues. DNA of the CDR3: TGTGCCAGCAGGCTCAGGGCTCCCACTGAAGCTTTCTTT. It translates to CASRLRAPTEAFF.

The chain joins TRBV6-5 to TRBJ2-3, with 9 bases lining up with TRBD2. Trimming at V came to 5 bases and at J to 2 bases, leaving 5 bases not matched to a gene. The length of the CDR3 is 15 residues. Germline lookup yields CDR1 MNHEY and CDR2 SVGAGI. CDR3 residues: CASSMTSGYTDTQYF. The CDR3 DNA sequence: TGTGCCAGCAGTATGACTAGCGGCTACACAGATACGCAGTATTTT.

This clone was seen a few times. This chain links TRBV2 with TRBJ1-6, with a weak D call TRBD1 (5 bases). CDR1 SNHLY and CDR2 FYNNEI come from the germline V gene. With 5 bases removed from V and 15 bases from J, the gap between germline ends came to 23 bases. This CDR3 has 15 amino acids. The DNA of the CDR3 is TGTGCCAGCAGTCTGGAAGGACAAGGATTCTCGGGCCTCCACTTT. Protein product: CASSLEGQGFSGLHF.

This chain joins TRBV2 and TRBJ1-4; D is unclear. Trimming took off 5 bases at V and 7 bases at J, with 14 bases between the two ends. Germline-derived CDR1 and CDR2 are SNHLY and FYNNEI. The CDR3 contains 14 residues. The CDR3 coding sequence is TGTGCCAGCAGTTTAGGAGCACTGGGTGAAAAACTGTTTTTT. It encodes CASSLGALGEKLFF.

The chain carries TRBV18 and TRBJ1-5; a weak D match, TRBD1 (5 bases). CDR1 is KGHSH and CDR2 is LQKENI in the germline V gene. Trimming shortened V by 6 bases and J by 3 bases, and 15 bases separated the two germline ends. CDR3 length: 15 amino acids. The CDR3 DNA sequence: TGTGCCAGCTCCCAGGGTGTACAGAACAATCAGCCCCAGCATTTT. Translating it yields CASSQGVQNNQPQHF.

V gene TRBV7-2 combines with J gene TRBJ1-1; maybe TRBD1 (5 bases). The CDR3 is 14 amino acids. The V and J ends lost 5 bases and 4 bases respectively, with 14 bases between them. The germline CDR1 and CDR2 sequences are SGHTA and FQGNSA. CDR3 in amino acids: CASSARVGGTEAFF. In DNA, the CDR3 is TGTGCCAGCAGCGCTAGGGTGGGGGGCACTGAAGCTTTCTTT.

The chain employs TRBV21-1 and TRBJ2-3; no DNA check was done on the table's D call, TRBD2. TRBV21-1 is annotated as a pseudogene. The CDR3 has 19 amino acids. The CDR3 DNA reads as TGTGCCAGCAGCAAAGCCACGACTAGCGGGTTTGGGGGCACAGATACGCAGTATTTT. It specifies CASSKATTSGFGGTDTQYF.

The V call is TRBV5-6, the J call TRBJ2-7; TRBD1 agrees at 7 bases. The length of the CDR3 is 15 residues. CDR1 and CDR2 from the germline V gene are SGHDT and YYEEEE. Trimming cost V 3 bases and J 4 bases; bases outside gene matches: 10. The CDR3, as DNA: TGTGCCAGCAGCTCAGTTTGGACAGGAATATACGAGCAGTACGTC. Its protein is CASSSVWTGIYEQYV.

V usage is TRBV15 and J usage is TRBJ2-2; no clear D gene. The CDR3 sequence is 11 residues long. V was trimmed by 8 bases and J by 5 bases, leaving 6 bases between them. Germline assignment: CDR1 LNHNV and CDR2 YYDKDF (reference sequence). DNA for the CDR3: TGTGCCACCGGAGCTACCGGGGAGCTGTTTTTT. This encodes CATGATGELFF.

The chain recombines TRBV6-2 or TRBV6-3 with TRBJ2-5; weak D call: TRBD1 (6 bases). Trimming cost V 5 bases and J 1 base, with 23 bases left between them. CDR1 MNHEY and CDR2 SVGEGT come from the germline V gene. The CDR3 length is 18 residues. Here the CDR3 reads CASSLYPAGDRSQETQYF. CDR3 in DNA: TGTGCCAGCAGTCTTTACCCCGCAGGGGATCGATCCCAAGAGACCCAGTACTTC.

The chain joins TRBV19 to TRBJ1-4; no firm D call. The CDR3 contains 11 residues. Trimming cost V 5 bases and J 10 bases, with 8 bases left between them. Germline CDR1 is LNHDA and CDR2 is SQIVND (reference sequence). CDR3 in amino acids: CASSLELKLFF. CDR3 DNA sequence: TGTGCCAGTAGTCTCGAGCTAAAACTGTTTTTT.

The V gene is TRBV28, the J gene TRBJ1-3, with D perhaps matching TRBD1 (6 bases). V lost 5 bases and J 2 bases, leaving 22 bases between the germline ends. CDR1 is MDHEN, CDR2 SYDVKM, per germline. This CDR3 is built from 18 residues. In DNA, the CDR3 is TGTGCCAGCAGTCCCCCTACGGGGGGGGCGCGACCTGGAAACACCATATATTTT. Protein: CASSPPTGGARPGNTIYF. Variable domain in full (rest from reference TRBV28 and TRBJ1-3): DVKVTQSSRYLVKRTGEKVFLECVQDMDHENMFWYRQDPGLGLRLIYFSYDVKMKEKGDIPEGYSVSREKKERFSLILESASTNQTSMYLCASSPPTGGARPGNTIYFGEGSWLTVV.

This sequence joins TRBV13 and TRBJ2-5, with 7 nucleotides matching TRBD2. The germline V gene has CDR1 PRHDT and CDR2 FYEKMQ (reference sequence). The length of the CDR3 is 14 residues. The J segment lost 4 bases and the V segment lost 4 bases, leaving 6 bases of the junction unmatched. The CDR3 nucleotides are TGTGCCAGCAGCTATTGGACTAGTGGAGAGACCCAGTACTTC. Its translation is CASSYWTSGETQYF.

The rearrangement links TRBV10-3 to TRBJ2-5; 8 nucleotides agree with TRBD1. The CDR3 loop spans 13 amino acids. The germline CDR1 and CDR2 sequences are ENHRY and SYGVKD. Unmatched junction bases numbered 5, after V lost 6 bases and J lost 5 bases. CDR3 in DNA: TGTGCCATCAGCGGGACAGGAGCTGAGACCCAGTACTTC. Its protein is CAISGTGAETQYF.

This chain uses TRBV2 with TRBJ1-4, with no clear D. The CDR3 sequence is 14 residues long. CDR1 SNHLY and CDR2 FYNNEI come from the germline V gene. Trimming removed 6 bases at V and 0 bases at J, with 8 bases between. The CDR3 sequence: CASRTEATNEKLFF. The CDR3 coding sequence is TGTGCCAGCAGGACGGAGGCAACTAATGAAAAACTGTTTTTT.